The 25 T cell receptor beta chains given below trace back to one sample, sequenced in a study of cytomegalovirus exposure and HLA in healthy donors (dated by TCRdb to about 2017). Libraries were constructed by the immunoSEQ multiplex PCR assay. A mixture of 60 forward primers for TCR Vbeta segments and 13 reverse primers for TCR Jbeta segments was used in the multiplex PCR. This is the immuneACCESS table as TCRdb keeps it, with only in-frame sequences that have V and J called. A part of the clones is gone; compared with another copy, unresolved V genes explain less than half, and the rest is unexplained. This sample lists 200,000 or so clones; 70% to 80% were detected once. In total, the top ten clones hold less than 2.5% of the sample. The sample comprised PBMCs. These receptors all stem from a woman between 25 and 40 years old in good health and CMV-seropositive.

The count of this clone is one. This chain joins TRBV10-3 and TRBJ1-4, with a tentative D call TRBD1 (5 bases). The CDR3 is 15 amino acids. V was cut by 5 bases and J by 3 bases, with 13 bases left in between. Germline CDR1 and CDR2: ENHRY and SYGVKD. CDR3 DNA sequence: TGTGCCATCAGTCCCGCCGCAGGGCCTAATGAAAAACTGTTTTTT. Translated, it gives CAISPAAGPNEKLFF.

The chain is built from TRBV5-3 and TRBJ2-5; maybe TRBD2 (7 bases). Being an ORF, TRBV5-3 has a function that is uncertain. Trimming cost V 4 bases and J 4 bases, with 14 bases left between them. There are 14 residues in the CDR3. The CDR3 loop is CARSPTGGAETQYF. Here the CDR3 DNA reads TGTGCCAGAAGCCCCACGGGGGGCGCAGAGACCCAGTACTTC.

The chain recombines TRBV6-5 with TRBJ1-2; 7 nucleotides align to TRBD1. The junction had 10 bases not matched to a gene; V was cut back by 6 bases and J by 6 bases. Looked up from germline, CDR1 is MNHEY and CDR2 is SVGAGI. The CDR3 is 14 residues long. The CDR3: CASSLVYRGDGYTF. CDR3 DNA: TGTGCCAGCAGCCTGGTATACAGGGGTGATGGCTACACCTTC.

The J gene is TRBJ2-3, the V gene TRBV7-3; 7 bases line up with TRBD2. From germline, CDR1 is SGHTA and CDR2 FQGTGA. The CDR3 runs 14 residues. After removal of 4 bases from V and 1 base from J, the junction contained 2 bases not matched to a gene. DNA of the CDR3: TGTGCCAGCAGCTCGGGGGGTGGCACAGATACGCAGTATTTT. Translated: CASSSGGGTDTQYF.

The chain employs TRBV19 and TRBJ1-1, with 10 nucleotides matching TRBD1. The CDR3 sequence is 13 residues long. V dropped 6 bases and J dropped 6; count of bases not matched to a gene: 4. Germline lookup yields CDR1 LNHDA and CDR2 SQIVND (reference sequence). CDR3 residues: CASSAGTGAEAFF. The CDR3 DNA sequence: TGTGCCAGTAGCGCCGGGACAGGGGCTGAAGCTTTCTTT.

Comment on this clone: Other DNA variants within this sample encode the same CDR3. The chain employs TRBV18 and TRBJ2-7; the match to TRBD2 covers 14 bases. V lost 3 bases, J lost 3 bases, and 1 base stayed unmatched. The germline CDR1 and CDR2 sequences are KGHSH and LQKENI. The CDR3 covers 15 residues. CDR3 sequence (DNA): TGTGCCAGCTCACCGGGACTAGCGGGAGTCTACGAGCAGTACTTC. Translated, it gives CASSPGLAGVYEQYF.

The chain couples TRBV29-1 to TRBJ1-1, with D perhaps matching TRBD1 (5 bases). V lost 7 bases and J lost 6, with 12 bases in between. Germline CDR1 SQVTM, CDR2 ANQGSEA. This CDR3 contains 11 residues. This CDR3 is CSADRIPEAFF. CDR3 in DNA: TGCAGCGCTGACAGAATACCTGAAGCTTTCTTT.

The sample holds a few counts of this clone. The chain carries TRBV13 and TRBJ2-3; D possibly corresponds to TRBD2 (5 bases). CDR3 length equals 14 residues. Between the trimmed V and J ends, which lost 4 bases and 8 bases, there was a span of 16 bases. CDR1 and CDR2 (germline): PRHDT, FYEKMQ (reference sequence). This CDR3 reads CASSSRASRVTQYF. The CDR3 DNA reads as TGTGCCAGCAGCTCGAGGGCCTCCCGGGTTACGCAGTATTTT. The whole variable domain, remainder taken from reference TRBV13 and TRBJ2-3, is AAGVIQSPRHLIKEKRETATLKCYPIPRHDTVYWYQQGPGQDPQFLISFYEKMQSDKGSIPDRFSAQQFSDYHSELNMSSLELGDSALYFCASSSRASRVTQYFGPGTRLTVL.

This chain links TRBV19 with TRBJ1-2; 9 positions match TRBD1. CDR1 is LNHDA, CDR2 SQIVND, per germline (reference sequence). V was pared by 1 base and J by 7 bases, with 7 bases of the junction left unmatched. The CDR3 contains 15 residues. The CDR3 DNA follows: TGTGCCAGTAGTATAGCCGTGGGACAGGGTCGTGGCTACACCTTC. Translation gives CASSIAVGQGRGYTF.

The chain uses TRBV5-5 and TRBJ2-6; D might be TRBD1 (6 bases). The germline V gene encodes CDR1 SGHKS and CDR2 YYEKEE (reference sequence). Trimming took 4 bases from V and 0 from J, leaving 11 bases between them. The CDR3 consists of 16 residues. In nucleotides, the CDR3 is TGTGCCAGCAGCCAGGGACAAGGCTCTGGGGCCAACGTCCTGACTTTC. Protein: CASSQGQGSGANVLTF.

The chain has TRBV5-1 and TRBJ1-1, with D perhaps matching TRBD1 (6 bases). The CDR3 has 14 residues. V gave up 0 bases and J gave up 1 base, with 7 bases separating them. Germline CDR1 and CDR2: SGHRS and YFSETQ. The CDR3 protein is CASSLAQGNTEAFF. The CDR3 DNA sequence: TGCGCCAGCAGCTTGGCACAGGGGAACACTGAAGCTTTCTTT.

This chain uses TRBV5-6 with TRBJ1-2; 9 bases align to TRBD1. The CDR3 has 14 residues. Losses at the gene ends were 4 bases for V and 3 bases for J; bases not matched to a gene: 4. Germline V gene sequence: CDR1 SGHDT, CDR2 YYEEEE. The CDR3 protein is CASSTRDRDYGYTF. The DNA of the CDR3 is TGTGCCAGCAGCACGCGGGACAGGGACTATGGCTACACCTTC.

The V gene is TRBV30, the J gene TRBJ2-7, with 7 positions matching TRBD1. CDR1 GTSNPN and CDR2 SVGIG come from the germline V gene (reference sequence). With 0 bases clipped from V and 5 bases from J, the junction kept 13 bases outside the gene matches. CDR3 length equals 16 residues. The CDR3 bases are TGTGCCTGGAGTGTAGGGTTGTCCCCAGGGGGAAACGAGCAGTACTTC. Translated, it gives CAWSVGLSPGGNEQYF.

The rearrangement uses TRBV5-1 and TRBJ1-1, with D perhaps TRBD1 (5 bases). V shed 0 bases and J shed 1 base, with 13 bases lying between them. Germline V gene sequence: CDR1 SGHRS, CDR2 YFSETQ. The CDR3 loop spans 16 amino acids. The CDR3 coding sequence is TGCGCCAGCAGCTTGGGGGGCGGTTTTGAGAACACTGAAGCTTTCTTT. Encoded protein: CASSLGGGFENTEAFF.

The chain is built from TRBV7-2 and TRBJ2-1, with D tentatively TRBD2 (5 bases). Trimming shortened V by 0 bases and J by 0 bases, and 9 bases separated the two germline ends. CDR1 SGHTA and CDR2 FQGNSA come from the germline V gene. The CDR3 loop spans 16 amino acids. Written as DNA, the CDR3 is TGTGCCAGCAGCTTAGCGAGCGGAGTCTCCTACAATGAGCAGTTCTTC. It specifies CASSLASGVSYNEQFF. Full variable domain (remainder filled in from reference TRBV7-2 and TRBJ2-1): GAGVSQSPSNKVTEKGKDVELRCDPISGHTALYWYRQSLGQGLEFLIYFQGNSAPDKSGLPSDRFSAERTGGSVSTLTIQRTQQEDSAVYLCASSLASGVSYNEQFFGPGTRLTVL.

This rearrangement joins TRBV14 to TRBJ2-1, with D maybe TRBD2 (6 bases). Germline CDR1 reads SGHDN; CDR2 reads FVKESK. The CDR3 extends over 15 amino acids. Trimming removed 4 bases from V and 2 bases from J, with 12 bases in between. The CDR3 is CASSRASAAYNEQFF. The CDR3 nucleotides read TGTGCCAGCAGCCGCGCTAGCGCAGCCTACAATGAGCAGTTCTTC.

The chain is built from TRBV5-1 and TRBJ2-5; D gene unclear. The germline V and J ends were trimmed by 3 bases and 5 bases, with 14 bases remaining between them. Germline V lookup: CDR1 SGHRS, CDR2 YFSETQ. There are 14 residues in the CDR3. In DNA form, the CDR3 reads TGCGCCAGCAGCTATGCAGGAATAAGGGAGACCCAGTACTTC. This codes for CASSYAGIRETQYF.

V is TRBV5-4 and J is TRBJ2-7, with no clear D. The CDR3 consists of 12 residues. Germline CDR1 SGHNT, CDR2 YYREEE (reference sequence). Trimming stripped 2 bases from V and 7 bases from J, with 10 bases between. Here the CDR3 reads CASSFPLREQYF. CDR3 coding DNA: TGTGCCAGCAGCTTTCCTCTGAGGGAGCAGTACTTC.

This chain joins TRBV28 and TRBJ2-7; no firm D call. The CDR3 is made up of 13 amino acids. The germline V and J ends were trimmed by 1 base and 7 bases, with 11 bases remaining between them. CDR1 is MDHEN, CDR2 SYDVKM, per germline. Here the CDR3 reads CASSLLSSREQYF. The CDR3 coding sequence is TGTGCCAGCAGTTTATTATCGTCGAGGGAGCAGTACTTC. Full variable domain (rest looked up from reference TRBV28 and TRBJ2-7): DVKVTQSSRYLVKRTGEKVFLECVQDMDHENMFWYRQDPGLGLRLIYFSYDVKMKEKGDIPEGYSVSREKKERFSLILESASTNQTSMYLCASSLLSSREQYFGPGTRLTVT.

The chain combines TRBV19 with TRBJ1-2; D is possibly TRBD1 (5 bases). The germline gives CDR1 LNHDA, CDR2 SQIVND (reference sequence). Trimming pared 7 bases from V and 6 bases from J, leaving 12 bases between. The CDR3 runs to 12 residues. CDR3 in DNA: TGTGCCAGTACGGAGGGGAGGGATGGCTACACCTTC. It encodes CASTEGRDGYTF.

V usage is TRBV7-2 and J usage is TRBJ2-3; 7 nucleotides align to TRBD1. The CDR3 runs 15 residues. Looked up from germline, CDR1 is SGHTA and CDR2 is FQGNSA. The trim removed 8 bases at V and 4 bases at J, leaving 12 bases unmatched. The chain's CDR3 is CASVLSRGQADTQYF. CDR3 DNA: TGTGCCAGCGTCCTCAGCCGCGGACAGGCAGATACGCAGTATTTT.

V gene TRBV19 combines with J gene TRBJ1-6, with D unresolved. Germline V gene sequence: CDR1 LNHDA, CDR2 SQIVND (reference sequence). V was pared by 8 bases and J by 0 bases, with 11 bases between. This CDR3 comprises 15 residues. The CDR3 DNA sequence: TGTGCCAGTGGCCTGCGGGGCTCCTATAATTCACCCCTCCACTTT. It yields the protein CASGLRGSYNSPLHF.

A remark on this clone: The same CDR3 also results from other DNA sequences found in this sample. The chain uses TRBV6-1 and TRBJ1-4, with 8 bases identical to TRBD1. V dropped 7 bases and J dropped 3; count of bases not matched to a gene: 4. Germline CDR1 MNHNS, CDR2 SASEGT. This CDR3 spans 14 amino acids. Here the CDR3 reads CASTRQGPNEKLFF. The DNA for the CDR3 is TGTGCCAGCACCCGACAGGGGCCTAATGAAAAACTGTTTTTT.

The chain carries TRBV7-8 and TRBJ1-1; 7 positions match TRBD1. Germline V lookup: CDR1 SGHVS, CDR2 FQNEAQ. The junction had 7 bases not matched to a gene; V was cut back by 3 bases and J by 3 bases. The CDR3 is 15 residues long. The CDR3 sequence: CASSFTGVVYTEAFF. In DNA, the CDR3 is TGTGCCAGCAGCTTTACAGGGGTTGTGTACACTGAAGCTTTCTTT.

This chain uses TRBV6-1 with TRBJ2-7; 7 nucleotides line up with TRBD1. Trimming removed 7 bases from V and 7 bases from J; junction bases left unmatched: 4. CDR3 size: 11 residues. The germline CDR1 and CDR2 sequences are MNHNS and SASEGT. For the CDR3, the DNA is TGTGCCAGCAACCGACAGGGTGAGCAGTACTTC. It is translated as CASNRQGEQYF.